The T cell receptor beta chain described here comes from a study of beta chain features in type 1 diabetes. Study as a whole: Healthy donors and patients showed comparable age, gender and cell yields. Broader study findings: Highly expressing activated T cells could be over-counted with a cDNA template.

cDNA synthesis used the whole RNA isolate, giving expressed TCRB sequences. Assay used: immunoSEQ multiplex PCR; TCRdb lists only in-frame clones, some missing. Of roughly 450,000 clones in the sample, roughly 14% were seen once. The purity of all sorted populations exceeded 98%. This clone was observed a handful of times. The target antigen is unknown. In germline, CDR1 is SGHTA, CDR2 FQGNSA. V lost 5 bases and J lost 3, with 20 bases in between. The CDR3 is made up of 16 amino acids. The specimen was naive CD4+ T cells from blood. The TCR was taken from a man younger than 40 in good health. The J gene is TRBJ2-7, the V gene TRBV7-2, with D unresolved. CDR3 DNA: TGTGCCAGCAGCAGGTCCCGGGCCATTAGTAACTACGAGCAGTACTTC. Protein product: CASSRSRAISNYEQYF.